This is a list of T cell receptor beta chains from one sample in a study of blood T cell repertoires in COVID-19. Profiled with immunoSEQ multiplex PCR; TCRdb holds only in-frame clones, not every one. The sample contains more than 200,000 clones, 83% of which appear only once. The sequencing input was peripheral blood. The receptor source for this set is a woman aged 45 to 65 with acute or convalescent COVID-19. Each CDR3 is given with its conserved first and last residue. D genes are given only for firm matches. The size entry is marked missing in some rows and otherwise reads once, few, many or a size class.

>-|-|TRBV29-1|TRBJ2-1
CSVRGRGVRNEQFF
TGCAGCGTTCGAGGCAGGGGGGTGAGAAATGAGCAGTTCTTC
>-|-|TRBV9|TRBJ2-7
CASSPYADRPLWEQYF
TGTGCCAGCAGCCCTTACGCCGACAGACCCCTTTGGGAGCAGTACTTC
>-|-|TRBV7-2|TRBJ2-3
CASSLVVADTQYF
TGTGCCAGCAGCCTCGTCGTTGCAGATACGCAGTATTTT
>TRBD1|-|TRBV24-1|TRBJ2-1
CATSAARQGNEQFF
TGTGCCACCAGTGCCGCCAGACAGGGAAATGAGCAGTTCTTC
>TRBD2|-|TRBV7-6|TRBJ2-1
CASSPATSGSEDEQFF
TGTGCCAGCAGCCCAGCTACTAGCGGGAGCGAAGATGAGCAGTTCTTC
>-|many|TRBV2|TRBJ1-2
CASSRGTTGTNYGYTF
TGTGCCAGCAGTAGGGGGACTACAGGAACGAACTATGGCTACACCTTC
>-|-|TRBV11-2|TRBJ1-2
CASSSQGHKSYGYTF
TGTGCCAGCAGCTCCCAGGGCCATAAGTCCTATGGCTACACCTTC
>-|-|TRBV5-6|TRBJ1-6
CASSFGNNNSPLHF
TGTGCCAGCAGCTTCGGGAATAATAATTCACCCCTCCACTTT
>TRBD2|-|TRBV6-4|TRBJ2-7
CASSLQAGGSYEQYF
TGTGCCAGCAGTCTCCAAGCGGGAGGCTCCTACGAGCAGTACTTC
>TRBD2|-|TRBV24-1|TRBJ2-2
CATSDFAGGNPGELFF
TGTGCCACCAGTGATTTTGCGGGAGGGAATCCCGGGGAGCTGTTTTTT
>-|-|TRBV27|TRBJ2-7
CASSLSSYEQYF
TGTGCCAGCAGCCTTAGCTCCTACGAGCAGTACTTC
>TRBD2|-|TRBV5-4|TRBJ2-7
CASSSTGGPGEQYF
TGTGCCAGCAGCTCGACGGGAGGGCCGGGCGAGCAGTACTTC
>-|-|TRBV6-1|TRBJ1-2
CASSEAGGVYGYTF
TGTGCCAGCAGTGAAGCGGGAGGGGTATATGGCTACACCTTC
>-|-|TRBV15|TRBJ2-2
CATSRVGVVELFF
TGTGCCACCAGCAGAGTGGGAGTGGTGGAGCTGTTTTTT
>TRBD2|few|TRBV6-5|TRBJ2-1
CASCVTSGSNEQFF
TGTGCCAGCTGCGTGACTAGCGGGAGCAATGAGCAGTTCTTC
>TRBD2|few|TRBV3-1/TRBV3-2|TRBJ2-1
CASSQGAGTSGRSLESYNEQFF
TGTGCCAGCAGCCAAGGCGCAGGGACTAGCGGGAGGAGCCTCGAGTCCTACAATGAGCAGTTCTTC
>-|-|TRBV6-5|TRBJ1-2
CASNGGANYGYTF
TGTGCCAGCAACGGGGGGGCTAACTATGGCTACACCTTC
>TRBD2|-|TRBV10-2|TRBJ2-7
CASPQRGASGRLEQYF
TGCGCCAGCCCTCAGAGAGGGGCTAGCGGGAGGCTTGAGCAGTACTTC
>TRBD1|-|TRBV5-1|TRBJ2-4
CASSLDRGLGDIQYF
TGCGCCAGCAGCCTTGACAGGGGGCTAGGTGACATTCAGTACTTC
>-|few|TRBV12-3/TRBV12-4|TRBJ1-6
CASSFSSGPLHF
TGTGCCAGCAGTTTTTCTTCAGGACCCCTCCACTTT
>-|-|TRBV29-1|TRBJ2-1
CSVETPTGYNEQFF
TGCAGCGTCGAAACACCTACAGGGTACAATGAGCAGTTCTTC
>TRBD1|-|TRBV6-5|TRBJ2-1
CAGDRDRGDEQFF
TGTGCCGGGGACCGGGACAGGGGAGATGAGCAGTTCTTC
>TRBD1|-|TRBV28|TRBJ2-5
CASSPSQGQGHRETQYF
TGTGCCAGCAGTCCATCTCAAGGACAGGGACACAGGGAGACCCAGTACTTC
>TRBD2|few|TRBV15|TRBJ2-7
CATSRERLAGEQYF
TGTGCCACCAGCAGAGAGAGACTAGCTGGTGAGCAGTACTTC
>-|-|TRBV28|TRBJ2-5
CASSLRGTQETQYF
TGTGCCAGCAGTTTAAGGGGAACCCAAGAGACCCAGTACTTC
>TRBD1|-|TRBV5-1|TRBJ2-1
CASKLPGQGTTKQFF
TGCGCCAGCAAACTACCGGGACAGGGAACCACCAAGCAGTTCTTC
>-|-|TRBV18|TRBJ1-1
CASSPPYRNTEAFF
TGTGCCAGCTCACCACCGTACAGAAACACTGAAGCTTTCTTT
>TRBD1|-|TRBV30|TRBJ2-7
CAWSSGQGGREQYF
TGTGCCTGGAGTTCTGGACAGGGGGGGCGAGAGCAGTACTTC
>TRBD1|-|TRBV27|TRBJ1-1
CASQHRGRTEAFF
TGTGCCAGTCAGCACAGGGGGCGAACTGAAGCTTTCTTT
>-|-|TRBV6-5|TRBJ1-1
CASRQDLNTEAFF
TGTGCCAGTCGACAGGACTTGAACACTGAAGCTTTCTTT
>TRBD1|-|TRBV7-9|TRBJ2-4
CASSPTGASKNIQYF
TGTGCCAGCAGCCCGACAGGGGCGTCGAAAAACATTCAGTACTTC
>-|-|TRBV24-1|TRBJ2-1
CATSETTGRSYNEQFF
TGTGCCACCAGTGAGACCACAGGGCGCTCCTACAATGAGCAGTTCTTC
>-|-|TRBV5-4|TRBJ2-2
CASSPGVDGELFF
TGTGCCAGCAGCCCAGGCGTGGACGGGGAGCTGTTTTTT
>-|-|TRBV25-1|TRBJ1-1
CASSSESGMNTEAFF
TGTGCCAGCAGCTCAGAGAGCGGGATGAACACTGAAGCTTTCTTT
>TRBD2|-|TRBV9|TRBJ2-5
CASSPGLAGVIETQYF
TGTGCCAGCAGCCCCGGACTAGCGGGAGTTATAGAGACCCAGTACTTC
>-|-|TRBV19|TRBJ1-6
CASSPTGRSRSYNSPLHF
TGTGCCAGTAGCCCCACAGGACGGAGCCGATCCTATAATTCACCCCTCCACTTT
>TRBD1|few|TRBV5-8|TRBJ1-2
CASSLFGIFRDRGIDGYTF
TGTGCCAGCAGCTTGTTCGGCATATTCCGGGACAGGGGAATCGATGGCTACACCTTC
>TRBD1|-|TRBV24-1|TRBJ2-1
CATSSRQGARNEQFF
TGTGCCACCAGTTCAAGACAGGGGGCGCGGAATGAGCAGTTCTTC
>TRBD2|once|TRBV2|TRBJ2-3
CASRARTSVLDTQYF
TGTGCCAGCAGGGCTAGGACTAGCGTTTTAGATACGCAGTATTTT
>TRBD1|-|TRBV5-8|TRBJ1-5
CASSFIKFGQDSNQPQHF
TGTGCCAGCAGCTTTATTAAGTTCGGACAGGATAGCAATCAGCCCCAGCATTTT
>-|few|TRBV7-9|TRBJ1-1
CASIRMNTEAFF
TGTGCCAGCATCAGAATGAACACTGAAGCTTTCTTT
>-|few|TRBV24-1|TRBJ2-1
CATSDFGQVGRNEQFF
TGTGCCACCAGTGATTTTGGACAGGTAGGGAGGAATGAGCAGTTCTTC